This T cell receptor (beta chain) was sequenced during a study of hypomethylating agent response in myelodysplastic syndrome. Study-wide points: Whether shared GLIPH2 clusters recognize novel MDS antigens was not confirmed.

Clones were read by immunoSEQ multiplex PCR, and TCRdb kept only the in-frame ones, dropping some. The sample has about 4,000 clones, roughly 86% seen once; the top ten hold 9.5% to 15%. Germline V gives CDR1 MDHEN, CDR2 SYDVKM. The CDR3 loop spans 16 amino acids. V lost 3 bases to trimming and J lost 14 bases; unmatched junction nucleotides: 16. Bulk bone marrow was analyzed without sorting T-cell subsets. To note about this clone: The antigen is not known.

Material: bone marrow, obtained before or after starting hypomethylating agent treatment for myelodysplastic syndrome (not recorded which). The V and J genes are TRBV28 and TRBJ1-2, with TRBD1 matching over 12 bases. This clonotype originated in a human donor with myelodysplastic syndrome. The DNA of the CDR3 is TGTGCCAGCAGTTTGGACGCCGGGACAGGGGGCGCCTCTTATACCTTC. Its protein is CASSLDAGTGGASYTF.